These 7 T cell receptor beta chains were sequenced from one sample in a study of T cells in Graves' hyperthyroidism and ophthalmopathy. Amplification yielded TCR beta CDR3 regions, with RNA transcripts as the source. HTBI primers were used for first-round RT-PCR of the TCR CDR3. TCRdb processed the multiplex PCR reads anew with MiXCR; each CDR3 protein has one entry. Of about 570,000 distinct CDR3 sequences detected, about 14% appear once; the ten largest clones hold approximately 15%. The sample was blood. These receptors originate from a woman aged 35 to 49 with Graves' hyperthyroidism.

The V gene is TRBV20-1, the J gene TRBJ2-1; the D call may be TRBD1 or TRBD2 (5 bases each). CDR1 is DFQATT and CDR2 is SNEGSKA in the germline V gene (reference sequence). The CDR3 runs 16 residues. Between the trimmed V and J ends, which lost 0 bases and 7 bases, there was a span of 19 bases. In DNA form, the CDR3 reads TGCAGTGCTAGAGATGTCGGGGCTCCGTTGGGGAATGAGCAGTTCTTC. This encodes CSARDVGAPLGNEQFF.

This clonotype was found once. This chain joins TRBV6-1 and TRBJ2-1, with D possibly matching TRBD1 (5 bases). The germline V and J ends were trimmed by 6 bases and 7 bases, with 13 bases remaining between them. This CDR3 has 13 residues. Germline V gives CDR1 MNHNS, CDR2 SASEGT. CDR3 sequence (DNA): TGTGCCAGCAGGCAGGGCGGCAGGAATGAGCAGTTCTTC. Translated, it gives CASRQGGRNEQFF.

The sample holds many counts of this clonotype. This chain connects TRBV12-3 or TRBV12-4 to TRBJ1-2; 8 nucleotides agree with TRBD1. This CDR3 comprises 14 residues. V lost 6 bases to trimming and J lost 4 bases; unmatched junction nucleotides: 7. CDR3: CASSENRGSYGYTF. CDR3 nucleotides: TGTGCCAGCAGCGAAAACAGGGGGAGCTATGGCTACACCTTC.

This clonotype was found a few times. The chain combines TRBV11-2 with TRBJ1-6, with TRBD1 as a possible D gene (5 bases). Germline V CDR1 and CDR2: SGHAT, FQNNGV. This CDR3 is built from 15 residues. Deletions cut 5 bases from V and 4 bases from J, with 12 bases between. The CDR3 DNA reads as TGTGCCAGCAGCCTTTCGGGGCAGTATAATTCACCCCTCCACTTT. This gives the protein CASSLSGQYNSPLHF.

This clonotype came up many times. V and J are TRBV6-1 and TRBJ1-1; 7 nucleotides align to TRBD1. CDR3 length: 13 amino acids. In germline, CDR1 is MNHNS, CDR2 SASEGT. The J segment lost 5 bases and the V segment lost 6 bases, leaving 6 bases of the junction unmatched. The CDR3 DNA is TGTGCCAGCAGGAACACAGGGGTAACTGAAGCTTTCTTT. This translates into CASRNTGVTEAFF.

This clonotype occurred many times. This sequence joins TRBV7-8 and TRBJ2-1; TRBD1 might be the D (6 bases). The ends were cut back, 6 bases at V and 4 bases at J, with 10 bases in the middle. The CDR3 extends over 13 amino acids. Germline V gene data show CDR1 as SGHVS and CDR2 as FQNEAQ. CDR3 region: CASSWGPYNEQFF. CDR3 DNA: TGTGCCAGCAGTTGGGGGCCTTACAATGAGCAGTTCTTC.

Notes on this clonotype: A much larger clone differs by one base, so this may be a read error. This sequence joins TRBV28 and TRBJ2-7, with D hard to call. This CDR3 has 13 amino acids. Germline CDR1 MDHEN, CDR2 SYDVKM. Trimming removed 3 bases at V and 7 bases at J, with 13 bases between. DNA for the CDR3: TGTGCCAGCAGTTTCGCGTTCCCTAGGGAGCAGTACTTC. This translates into CASSFAFPREQYF. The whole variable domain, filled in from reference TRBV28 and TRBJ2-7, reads DVKVTQSSRYLVKRTGEKVFLECVQDMDHENMFWYRQDPGLGLRLIYFSYDVKMKEKGDIPEGYSVSREKKERFSLILESASTNQTSMYLCASSFAFPREQYFGPGTRLTVT.